This TCR beta chain came from a study of cytomegalovirus exposure and HLA in healthy donors. The PCR ran on 60 Vbeta and 13 Jbeta primers. The data were produced by immunoSEQ multiplex PCR, yet TCRdb's version contains in-frame clones alone and is incomplete. Of some 120,000 clones listed, 79% are singletons. The CDR3 runs to 14 residues. Germline trimming cut 8 bases from V and 6 bases from J; bases unmatched to any gene: 12. CDR1 and CDR2 (germline): MNHEY, SVGAGI. The chain combines TRBV6-5 with TRBJ1-2, with 7 bases aligning to TRBD1. The clonotype was recovered from a man aged 18 to 29 in good health and CMV-seronegative. Sequenced sample: PBMCs. The CDR3 here is CASVGTEDTDGYTF. The CDR3 nucleotides are TGTGCCAGCGTCGGGACAGAAGATACCGATGGCTACACCTTC.